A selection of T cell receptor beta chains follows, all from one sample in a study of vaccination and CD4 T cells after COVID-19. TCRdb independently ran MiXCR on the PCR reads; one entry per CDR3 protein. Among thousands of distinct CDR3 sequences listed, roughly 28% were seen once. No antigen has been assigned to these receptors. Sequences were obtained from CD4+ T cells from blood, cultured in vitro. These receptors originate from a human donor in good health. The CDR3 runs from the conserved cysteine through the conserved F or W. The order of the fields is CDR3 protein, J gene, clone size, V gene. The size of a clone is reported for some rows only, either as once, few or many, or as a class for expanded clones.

CDR3: CASSYTRRRLNEKLFF
J: TRBJ1-4
size: NA
V: TRBV6-5

CDR3: CASSQDHTEAFF
J: TRBJ1-1
size: NA
V: TRBV3-1

CDR3: CSAWEALGSEAFF
J: TRBJ1-1
size: NA
V: TRBV20-1

CDR3: CSASHTDTQYF
J: TRBJ2-3
size: few
V: TRBV20-1

CDR3: CAWSAQTGGYTF
J: TRBJ1-2
size: once
V: TRBV30

CDR3: CASSPGTPFNEQFF
J: TRBJ2-1
size: NA
V: TRBV28

CDR3: CASSQSSSNQPQHF
J: TRBJ1-5
size: few
V: TRBV14

CDR3: CSAPGGGGGGTDTQYF
J: TRBJ2-3
size: NA
V: TRBV20-1

CDR3: CASSLDRGGTEAFF
J: TRBJ1-1
size: NA
V: TRBV7-2

CDR3: CSATTGTRANEQFF
J: TRBJ2-1
size: NA
V: TRBV20-1

CDR3: CASSIRDTLGFSPLHF
J: TRBJ1-6
size: NA
V: TRBV19

CDR3: CASTNQTSMYLCAGQGAGQPQHF
J: TRBJ1-5
size: few
V: TRBV27

CDR3: CASSVGRGYSPLHF
J: TRBJ1-6
size: few
V: TRBV10-1

CDR3: CSARDLTYSNQPQHF
J: TRBJ1-5
size: NA
V: TRBV20-1

CDR3: CAISDRVVEEPQHF
J: TRBJ1-5
size: few
V: TRBV10-3

CDR3: CSAGGTDSQNYGYTF
J: TRBJ1-2
size: few
V: TRBV20-1

CDR3: CASSSALGETQYF
J: TRBJ2-5
size: NA
V: TRBV7-7

CDR3: CATSRAVAGPSYNEQFF
J: TRBJ2-1
size: NA
V: TRBV15

CDR3: CASSTGTGVHEQYF
J: TRBJ2-7
size: large
V: TRBV28

CDR3: CASSEWAAYGYTF
J: TRBJ1-2
size: few
V: TRBV10-1

CDR3: CASSPDSPAYEQYF
J: TRBJ2-7
size: NA
V: TRBV5-1

CDR3: CASRFEADFNQPQHF
J: TRBJ1-5
size: NA
V: TRBV12-3/TRBV12-4

CDR3: CASYRDRTYTDTQYF
J: TRBJ2-3
size: NA
V: TRBV28

CDR3: CAWSVLGREDYGYTF
J: TRBJ1-2
size: few
V: TRBV30

CDR3: CASSLAVLAGQETQYF
J: TRBJ2-5
size: NA
V: TRBV5-1

CDR3: CASSYDQQETQYF
J: TRBJ2-5
size: NA
V: TRBV7-8

CDR3: CASSHGSYEQYF
J: TRBJ2-7
size: NA
V: TRBV6-1

CDR3: CASSRTGGLDLHF
J: TRBJ1-6
size: NA
V: TRBV3-1

CDR3: CASREARTGTHEQYF
J: TRBJ2-7
size: few
V: TRBV2

CDR3: CASSRDRAYEQYF
J: TRBJ2-7
size: few
V: TRBV11-2

CDR3: CAWTLTPGLAGELYTGELFF
J: TRBJ2-2
size: NA
V: TRBV30

CDR3: CASSLANAASGYTF
J: TRBJ1-2
size: few
V: TRBV7-2

CDR3: CASSLVPGTGGRNNEQFF
J: TRBJ2-1
size: NA
V: TRBV7-6

CDR3: CASTPSSGSYEQYF
J: TRBJ2-7
size: medium-sized
V: TRBV6-1

CDR3: CASSRRPEYNEQFF
J: TRBJ2-1
size: NA
V: TRBV16

CDR3: CASSYLRASGGAADTQYF
J: TRBJ2-3
size: few
V: TRBV6-2/TRBV6-3